Shown below are 29 T cell receptor beta chains from a single sample sequenced in a study of blood T cell repertoires in COVID-19. Assay used: immunoSEQ multiplex PCR; TCRdb lists only in-frame clones, some missing. The table records about 520,000 clones, approximately 85% of them present only once. The sample taken for sequencing was peripheral blood. The receptors originated from a human donor in a cohort sampled during active COVID-19.

The gene calls are TRBV3-1 (or the pseudogene TRBV3-2) and TRBJ2-5, with TRBD2 matching 10 bases. The CDR3 totals 17 residues. CDR1 LGHDT and CDR2 YNNKEL come from the germline V gene (reference sequence). The V gene end was trimmed by 0 bases and the J gene end by 4 bases; junction bases not matched to a gene: 8. CDR3 coding DNA: TGTGCCAGCAGCCAAGATTGGATAGCGGGAGGAAGAGAGACCCAGTACTTC. It specifies CASSQDWIAGGRETQYF.

The J gene is TRBJ2-3, the V gene TRBV7-2, with 9 positions matching TRBD2. V was clipped by 6 bases and J by 5 bases; unmatched bases: 12. CDR1 SGHTA and CDR2 FQGNSA come from the germline V gene. The CDR3 is 16 residues long. The CDR3 spells CASREGLAGMGDTQYF. In DNA, the CDR3 is TGTGCCAGCAGGGAGGGGCTAGCGGGGATGGGAGATACGCAGTATTTT.

This chain joins TRBV4-2 and TRBJ2-3; 10 nucleotides align to TRBD2. The CDR3 is 18 amino acids. Trimming removed 0 bases from V and 0 bases from J; junction bases left unmatched: 6. CDR1 and CDR2 from the germline V gene are LGHNA and YNFKEQ. In DNA form, the CDR3 reads TGTGCCAGCAGCCAAGACCATAGCGGGAGGTCTAGCACAGATACGCAGTATTTT. Encoded protein: CASSQDHSGRSSTDTQYF.

V is TRBV6-1 and J is TRBJ2-7; 8 bases are a match to TRBD2. Germline V gene data show CDR1 as MNHNS and CDR2 as SASEGT. The CDR3 contains 15 residues. Trimming cost V 0 bases and J 3 bases; bases outside gene matches: 4. The CDR3 bases are TGTGCCAGCAGTGAAGCGCCGGGGGGGCTCTACGAGCAGTACTTC. As protein: CASSEAPGGLYEQYF.

This chain joins TRBV4-2 and TRBJ2-3, with D uncertain. V was clipped by 0 bases and J by 1 base, with 11 bases between them. The CDR3 has 16 residues. Germline V lookup: CDR1 LGHNA, CDR2 YNFKEQ. CDR3: CASSQERSYGTDTQYF. In nucleotides, the CDR3 is TGTGCCAGCAGCCAAGAGAGGTCCTATGGCACAGATACGCAGTATTTT.

The CDR3 DNA reads TGTGCCAGCAGCAGGGTTCCTAGCACAGATACGCAGTATTTT. Protein product: CASSRVPSTDTQYF. This chain connects TRBV6-5 to TRBJ2-3, with D possibly TRBD1 on 5 matching bases. Trimming took 6 bases from V and 0 from J, leaving 10 bases between them. This CDR3 has 14 residues. Germline CDR1 reads MNHEY; CDR2 reads SVGAGI.

The rearrangement links TRBV6-5 to TRBJ1-1, with D uncertain. The V gene lost 2 bases and the J gene lost 1 base, with 14 bases spanning the gap. Germline lookup yields CDR1 MNHEY and CDR2 SVGAGI. The CDR3 length is 16 residues. The CDR3 DNA follows: TGTGCCAGCAGTTACACCGACTTCCGGTGGAACACTGAAGCTTTCTTT. Protein sequence: CASSYTDFRWNTEAFF.

The chain links TRBV5-1 to TRBJ2-1; 9 bases map to TRBD1. Germline-derived CDR1 and CDR2 are SGHRS and YFSETQ. V gave up 2 bases and J gave up 5 bases; unmatched junction bases: 14. The CDR3 consists of 18 residues. The CDR3 sequence: CASSLGIGTGGVNNEQFF. In DNA form, the CDR3 reads TGCGCCAGCAGCTTAGGTATAGGTACAGGGGGCGTCAACAATGAGCAGTTCTTC.

The rearrangement uses TRBV20-1 and TRBJ1-5, with 7 bases aligning to TRBD1. The V gene end was trimmed by 4 bases and the J gene end by 2 bases; junction bases not matched to a gene: 5. Germline loops: CDR1 DFQATT, CDR2 SNEGSKA (reference sequence). CDR3 length: 14 residues. In DNA, the CDR3 is TGCAGTGCTACTGATACAGGGGGCAATCAGCCCCAGCATTTT. This sequence encodes CSATDTGGNQPQHF.

This CDR3 is CASSPNYSNQPQHF. CDR3 coding DNA: TGTGCCAGCTCACCTAACTATAGCAATCAGCCCCAGCATTTT. This chain uses TRBV18 with TRBJ1-5; no clear D gene. The CDR3 has 14 residues. The germline CDR1 and CDR2 sequences are KGHSH and LQKENI. With 3 bases removed from V and 0 bases from J, the gap between germline ends came to 6 bases.

The rearrangement links TRBV19 to TRBJ2-3, with D possibly TRBD2 on 5 matching bases. Trimming stripped 1 base from V and 4 bases from J, with 15 bases between. Germline-derived CDR1 and CDR2 are LNHDA and SQIVND (reference sequence). This CDR3 has 16 amino acids. The CDR3 DNA is TGTGCCAGTAGTATAGCCCGTTTGCGGGCTCCAGATACGCAGTATTTT. Protein product: CASSIARLRAPDTQYF.

The chain employs TRBV4-3 and TRBJ2-7; D might be TRBD1 (7 bases). From germline, CDR1 is LGHNA and CDR2 YSLEER. The CDR3 runs 13 residues. V lost 3 bases and J 4 bases, leaving 10 bases between the germline ends. The CDR3 loop is CASSQGGQYEQYF. As DNA, the CDR3 is TGCGCCAGCAGCCAGGGGGGACAGTACGAGCAGTACTTC.

This chain joins TRBV11-2 and TRBJ2-1, with 7 positions matching TRBD2. The CDR3 consists of 15 residues. J gave up 1 base and V 7 bases, and 7 bases lay outside the gene matches. Germline V gives CDR1 SGHAT, CDR2 FQNNGV. This CDR3 is CASISGGGSYNEQFF. In DNA, the CDR3 is TGTGCCAGCATCTCGGGAGGAGGGTCCTACAATGAGCAGTTCTTC.

The chain is built from TRBV19 and TRBJ2-6; D is undetermined. Per germline, CDR1 LNHDA and CDR2 SQIVND (reference sequence). Trimming pared 3 bases from V and 0 bases from J, leaving 9 bases between. This CDR3 is built from 16 residues. The CDR3 coding sequence is TGTGCCAGTAGTATCCACATACGCTCTGGGGCCAACGTCCTGACTTTC. Translating it yields CASSIHIRSGANVLTF.

This chain joins TRBV7-3 and TRBJ2-5; TRBD2 matches at 12 bases. Germline V gives CDR1 SGHTA, CDR2 FQGTGA. After removal of 5 bases from V and 5 bases from J, the junction contained 21 bases not matched to a gene. The CDR3 runs 20 residues. CDR3 protein: CASSHHPRSSGRGTLETQYF. CDR3 sequence (DNA): TGTGCCAGCAGCCACCACCCTCGTTCTAGCGGGAGGGGGACATTGGAGACCCAGTACTTC. Full variable domain (missing parts from reference TRBV7-3 and TRBJ2-5): GAGVSQTPSNKVTEKGKYVELRCDPISGHTALYWYRQSLGQGPEFLIYFQGTGAADDSGLPNDRFFAVRPEGSVSTLKIQRTERGDSAVYLCASSHHPRSSGRGTLETQYFGPGTRLLVL.

This clone appeared many times. This rearrangement joins TRBV24-1 to TRBJ2-1; 7 bases are a match to TRBD1. The germline gives CDR1 KGHDR, CDR2 SFDVKD. With V trimmed by 6 bases and J by 4 bases, 5 bases remained unmatched. The CDR3 is 14 amino acids. CDR3 DNA: TGTGCCACCAGTTCAGGGGGATTTTACAATGAGCAGTTCTTC. Translated: CATSSGGFYNEQFF.

This clone was detected once. The rearrangement links TRBV13 to TRBJ1-1; no firm D call. V lost 1 base and J lost 4, with 19 bases in between. CDR3 length equals 17 residues. Germline loops: CDR1 PRHDT, CDR2 FYEKMQ (reference sequence). The CDR3 sequence is CASSLVWKIQPGTEAFF. The DNA for the CDR3 is TGTGCCAGCAGCTTAGTATGGAAGATACAGCCAGGCACTGAAGCTTTCTTT.

The chain couples TRBV27 to TRBJ2-3; 11 bases are shared with TRBD2. The germline V gene has CDR1 MNHEY and CDR2 SMNVEV (reference sequence). J was trimmed by 2 bases and V by 0 bases; bases with no gene match: 4. The CDR3 sequence is 17 residues long. The CDR3 nucleotides read TGTGCCAGCAGTTTATCGCGACTAGCGGGAATCACAGATACGCAGTATTTT. It codes for CASSLSRLAGITDTQYF.

The chain uses TRBV7-2 and TRBJ2-3, with D tentatively TRBD2 (6 bases). V lost 3 bases, J lost 6 bases, and 10 bases lay in between. CDR1 and CDR2 from the germline V gene are SGHTA and FQGNSA. The CDR3 has 13 residues. The CDR3 region is CASSLAGPDTQYF. As DNA, the CDR3 is TGTGCCAGCAGCTTGGCGGGACCCGATACGCAGTATTTT.

V usage is TRBV28 and J usage is TRBJ2-7; D uncertain. The V gene's germline CDR1 is MDHEN and CDR2 SYDVKM. V lost 4 bases and J lost 0, with 13 bases in between. This CDR3 has 15 residues. The CDR3 here is CASSSPEANSYEQYF. The CDR3 DNA sequence: TGTGCCAGCAGTTCACCCGAGGCCAACTCCTACGAGCAGTACTTC. Full variable domain (outside the CDR3, taken from reference TRBV28 and TRBJ2-7): DVKVTQSSRYLVKRTGEKVFLECVQDMDHENMFWYRQDPGLGLRLIYFSYDVKMKEKGDIPEGYSVSREKKERFSLILESASTNQTSMYLCASSSPEANSYEQYFGPGTRLTVT.

This chain connects TRBV6-5 to TRBJ2-7; D may be TRBD1 (6 bases). Trimming stripped 5 bases from V and 2 bases from J, with 13 bases between. CDR3 size: 14 residues. Germline V gene data show CDR1 as MNHEY and CDR2 as SVGAGI. This CDR3 is CASSPADSTYEQYF. The CDR3 DNA is TGTGCCAGCAGTCCGGCGGACAGCACCTACGAGCAGTACTTC.

DNA for the CDR3: TGTGCCAGCTCACAGGGACTAGCGGGAGGGCCGGGAAATGAGCAGTTCTTC. Amino acid sequence: CASSQGLAGGPGNEQFF. The chain combines TRBV18 with TRBJ2-1, with 16 bases that match TRBD2. Trimming at V came to 4 bases and at J to 7 bases, leaving 7 bases not matched to a gene. Germline CDR1 KGHSH, CDR2 LQKENI. This CDR3 spans 17 amino acids. Together with reference TRBV18 and TRBJ2-1, the CDR3 gives the full variable domain: NAGVMQNPRHLVRRRGQEARLRCSPMKGHSHVYWYRQLPEEGLKFMVYLQKENIIDESGMPKERFSAEFPKEGPSILRIQQVVRGDSAAYFCASSQGLAGGPGNEQFFGPGTRLTVL.

V and J are TRBV7-8 and TRBJ2-2; 10 nucleotides agree with TRBD2. With V trimmed by 5 bases and J by 3 bases, 6 bases remained unmatched. Looked up from germline, CDR1 is SGHVS and CDR2 is FQNEAQ. This CDR3 comprises 16 residues. The CDR3 region has the DNA TGTGCCAGCAGCACTAGCGGGGCGAGGGACACCGGGGAGCTGTTTTTT. Translated, it gives CASSTSGARDTGELFF.

The chain uses TRBV19 and TRBJ2-2, with D perhaps matching TRBD2 (7 bases). The germline V gene encodes CDR1 LNHDA and CDR2 SQIVND (reference sequence). This CDR3 is 17 amino acids long. Trimming pared 5 bases from V and 4 bases from J, leaving 20 bases between. Here the CDR3 reads CASSGGRGRGGTGELFF. The CDR3 region has the DNA TGTGCCAGTAGTGGTGGCCGGGGAAGGGGGGGCACCGGGGAGCTGTTTTTT.

The J gene is TRBJ1-1, the V gene TRBV29-1, with D maybe TRBD1 (6 bases). CDR1 is SQVTM, CDR2 ANQGSEA, per germline. The length of the CDR3 is 14 residues. Trimming shortened V by 1 base and J by 4 bases, and 13 bases separated the two germline ends. CDR3 sequence: CSVEAGRGSTEAFF. The CDR3 bases are TGCAGCGTTGAAGCAGGCAGGGGCAGCACTGAAGCTTTCTTT.

The gene calls are TRBV3-1 (or the pseudogene TRBV3-2) and TRBJ1-5, with 7 bases lining up with TRBD1. The length of the CDR3 is 14 residues. V shed 4 bases, J shed 2 bases, and the junction held 2 bases outside the gene matches. CDR1 and CDR2 (germline): LGHDT, YNNKEL (reference sequence). The CDR3, as DNA: TGTGCCAGCAGCCCCGGACAGGGCAATCAGCCCCAGCATTTT. It is translated as CASSPGQGNQPQHF.

The rearrangement joins TRBV7-6 to TRBJ2-5; 8 positions agree with TRBD2. The CDR3 extends over 13 amino acids. Germline assignment: CDR1 SGHVS and CDR2 FNYEAQ. J gave up 5 bases and V 5 bases, and 4 bases lay outside the gene matches. CDR3 DNA: TGTGCCAGCAGCCGTGGCGGGAGGGAGACCCAGTACTTC. This encodes CASSRGGRETQYF.

The genes are TRBV6-5 and TRBJ1-5; 7 bases map to TRBD1. The V and J ends lost 8 bases and 0 bases, in that order; junction bases with no gene match: 7. The V gene's germline CDR1 is MNHEY and CDR2 SVGAGI. The CDR3 runs to 15 residues. CDR3 sequence reads: CASVGTDHSNQPQHF. CDR3 coding DNA: TGTGCCAGCGTCGGGACAGATCATAGCAATCAGCCCCAGCATTTT.

A remark on this clone: The junction departs from the called germline gene at one end, perhaps through a read error. The same CDR3 also results from other DNA sequences found in this sample. This chain uses TRBV11-2 with TRBJ2-7; 10 bases align to TRBD2. The CDR3 is made up of 14 amino acids. CDR1 and CDR2 (germline): SGHAT, FQNNGV. CDR3 amino acids: CASSLAGGIYEQYF. CDR3 nucleotides: TGTGCCAGCAGTTTAGCGGGAGGTATTTACGAGCAGTACTTC.